What follows are 30 T cell receptor beta chains derived from one specimen sequenced in a study of shared clonotypes between healthy human individuals. The naive CD8 subset, CD45RO-negative cells positively selected for CCR7, excluded terminally differentiated effector memory CD45RA+ cells. Clones were read by immunoSEQ multiplex PCR, and TCRdb kept only the in-frame ones, dropping some. In the table there are about 1,800,000 clones, over 85% of which are singletons. The sample was naive CD8+ T cells sorted from blood. Source of these receptors: a man between 18 and 35 years old in good health.

This chain joins TRBV7-2 and TRBJ2-2, with unresolved D. The CDR3 has 12 amino acids. Looked up from germline, CDR1 is SGHTA and CDR2 is FQGNSA. The V and J ends lost 5 bases and 13 bases respectively, with 14 bases between them. The CDR3 region has the DNA TGTGCCAGCAGCCTCGACTCAAGAGGGCTGTTTTTT. Encoded protein: CASSLDSRGLFF.

The chain joins TRBV5-1 to TRBJ2-2, with D possibly TRBD1 on 6 matching bases. This CDR3 comprises 17 residues. Trimming removed 0 bases from V and 1 base from J, with 13 bases in between. In germline, CDR1 is SGHRS, CDR2 YFSETQ. The CDR3 DNA is TGCGCCAGCAGCTTGGTCTTGGGGGCAGGGAACACCGGGGAGCTGTTTTTT. Translated, it gives CASSLVLGAGNTGELFF.

CDR3 protein: CAWSHDGVGELFF. DNA of the CDR3: TGTGCCTGGAGTCACGACGGAGTCGGGGAGCTGTTTTTT. The V gene is TRBV30, the J gene TRBJ2-2; D gene unclear. Germline loops: CDR1 GTSNPN, CDR2 SVGIG (reference sequence). V was cut by 2 bases and J by 7 bases, with 11 bases left in between. The CDR3 runs to 13 residues.

The chain joins TRBV27 to TRBJ1-1, with D maybe TRBD1 (5 bases). Germline values: CDR1 MNHEY, CDR2 SMNVEV (reference sequence). The CDR3 has 15 residues. Trimming cost V 0 bases and J 5 bases, with 13 bases left between them. CDR3 region: CASSLSIQGYTEAFF. The CDR3 nucleotides read TGTGCCAGCAGTTTATCGATCCAGGGCTATACTGAAGCTTTCTTT.

This clone was seen only once. Other DNA sequences in this specimen translate into the identical CDR3. The chain carries TRBV13 and TRBJ2-7; D remains unclear. Germline V gene sequence: CDR1 PRHDT, CDR2 FYEKMQ (reference sequence). Trimming removed 2 bases at V and 1 base at J, with 3 bases between. CDR3 length: 12 residues. The CDR3: CASSLMSYEQYF. The CDR3 DNA is TGTGCCAGCAGCTTAATGTCCTACGAGCAGTACTTC.

In the case of this clone: Additional DNA sequences in this sample encode the identical CDR3. The V call is TRBV27, the J call TRBJ2-7, with D uncertain. The CDR3 runs to 13 residues. Germline V gives CDR1 MNHEY, CDR2 SMNVEV (reference sequence). The V gene lost 6 bases and the J gene lost 6 bases, with 15 bases spanning the gap. CDR3 DNA: TGTGCCAGCAGCCCCGGGTTGGGCGGCGAGCAGTACTTC. Amino acid sequence: CASSPGLGGEQYF.

The chain joins TRBV2 to TRBJ1-1; 7 bases map to TRBD1. V trimming: 11 bases; J trimming: 4 bases; junction bases outside the gene matches: 13. Germline V gives CDR1 SNHLY, CDR2 FYNNEI. The CDR3 has 14 residues. The CDR3 is CAGETGTEGTEAFF. The CDR3 region has the DNA TGTGCCGGGGAGACAGGGACAGAAGGCACTGAAGCTTTCTTT. Variable domain in full (rest from reference TRBV2 and TRBJ1-1): EPEVTQTPSHQVTQMGQEVILRCVPISNHLYFYWYRQILGQKVEFLVSFYNNEISEKSEIFDDQFSVERPDGSNFTLKIRSTKLEDSAMYFCAGETGTEGTEAFFGQGTRLTVV.

The V gene is TRBV27, the J gene TRBJ2-1, with TRBD2 matching 7 bases. The CDR3 extends over 14 amino acids. Germline-derived CDR1 and CDR2 are MNHEY and SMNVEV (reference sequence). V was clipped by 3 bases and J by 7 bases; unmatched bases: 6. CDR3 loop: CASSLGPGGNEQFF. The CDR3 nucleotides read TGTGCCAGCAGTTTGGGCCCCGGGGGGAATGAGCAGTTCTTC.

The rearrangement uses TRBV6-5 and TRBJ1-1, with no clear D. Trimming took 4 bases from V and 4 from J, leaving 19 bases between them. This CDR3 is 16 amino acids long. CDR1 MNHEY and CDR2 SVGAGI come from the germline V gene. The CDR3, as DNA: TGTGCCAGCAGTTCGCTTAAAGGGCAGTTTAGCACTGAAGCTTTCTTT. Translated, it gives CASSSLKGQFSTEAFF.

This chain's CDR3 is CATKDRGISYGYTF. The CDR3 DNA follows: TGTGCCACAAAGGACAGGGGAATCTCCTATGGCTACACCTTC. The V call is TRBV15, the J call TRBJ1-2, with TRBD1 identical over 9 bases. Losses at the gene ends were 9 bases for V and 4 bases for J; bases not matched to a gene: 9. This CDR3 has 14 amino acids. Per the germline V gene, CDR1 is LNHNV and CDR2 is YYDKDF (reference sequence).

The chain joins TRBV1 to TRBJ2-3; TRBD2 is the table's D call, not checked against the DNA. TRBV1 constitutes a pseudogene. The CDR3 is made up of 19 amino acids. CDR3 residues: CTSSQDPELAGGGPDTQYF. DNA for the CDR3: TGCACCAGCAGCCAAGACCCCGAACTAGCGGGAGGGGGCCCAGATACGCAGTATTTT.

Only a few counts were recorded for this clone. J is TRBJ2-7 and V is TRBV4-1; TRBD1 agrees at 8 bases. The CDR3 covers 17 residues. V dropped 1 base and J dropped 6; count of bases not matched to a gene: 14. The germline gives CDR1 MGHRA, CDR2 YSYEKL. Written as DNA, the CDR3 is TGCGCCAGCAGCCAAGTAATCCGGGACAGGTCCCTCAGCGAGCAGTACTTC. It yields the protein CASSQVIRDRSLSEQYF.

This sequence joins TRBV28 and TRBJ1-3; D is unclear. The germline CDR1 and CDR2 sequences are MDHEN and SYDVKM. V lost 3 bases to trimming and J lost 0 bases, with 6 bases between them. The CDR3 loop spans 14 amino acids. CDR3 loop: CASSLSGSGNTIYF. CDR3 DNA: TGTGCCAGCAGTTTGTCCGGCTCTGGAAACACCATATATTTT.

This chain links TRBV6-5 with TRBJ2-5; 8 bases line up with TRBD1. With 4 bases clipped from V and 5 bases from J, the junction kept 9 bases outside the gene matches. The length of the CDR3 is 15 residues. Germline CDR1 and CDR2: MNHEY and SVGAGI. CDR3 sequence: CASSLLRGPRETQYF. The CDR3 nucleotides are TGTGCCAGCAGTTTACTCAGGGGGCCAAGGGAGACCCAGTACTTC.

The chain employs TRBV4-2 and TRBJ2-1; 7 bases fit TRBD1. Germline V gives CDR1 LGHNA, CDR2 YNFKEQ. The trim removed 3 bases at V and 0 bases at J, leaving 5 bases unmatched. The CDR3 extends over 16 amino acids. The DNA of the CDR3 is TGTGCCAGCAGCCAGAGGGGACAGCACTCCTACAATGAGCAGTTCTTC. Translated: CASSQRGQHSYNEQFF.

The chain carries TRBV27 and TRBJ2-1, with 7 bases identical to TRBD2. The CDR3 loop spans 15 amino acids. Germline V CDR1 and CDR2: MNHEY, SMNVEV (reference sequence). Trimming took 2 bases from V and 3 from J; bases not matched to a gene: 4. The CDR3 loop reads CASSLMGDYYNEQFF. The CDR3 coding sequence is TGTGCCAGCAGTTTAATGGGGGACTACTACAATGAGCAGTTCTTC.

The gene calls are TRBV25-1 and TRBJ2-5; 10 bases are shared with TRBD2. The CDR3 totals 16 residues. Germline assignment: CDR1 MGHDK and CDR2 SYGVNS. With V trimmed by 0 bases and J by 3 bases, 4 bases remained unmatched. The CDR3: CASSEYLAGEEETQYF. As DNA, the CDR3 is TGTGCCAGCAGTGAATACCTAGCGGGGGAGGAAGAGACCCAGTACTTC.

CDR3 nucleotide sequence: TGTGCCAGCACCTTTAAGGGAGGATTCTCCTACGAGCAGTACTTC. It encodes CASTFKGGFSYEQYF. This chain links TRBV6-1 with TRBJ2-7, with D possibly matching TRBD2 (6 bases). Trimming left V 7 bases short and J 0 bases short, with 16 bases between. CDR3 length: 15 residues. Germline assignment: CDR1 MNHNS and CDR2 SASEGT.

This chain connects TRBV5-7 to TRBJ2-6; no reliable D call. TRBV5-7 carries the ORF label, with uncertain function. Trimming removed 7 bases at V and 5 bases at J, with 19 bases between. The CDR3 totals 16 residues. The DNA of the CDR3 is TGTGCCAGCCCGGTATGCGTACAAAGTCGGGCCAACGTCCTGACTTTC. Residues: CASPVCVQSRANVLTF.

The V gene is TRBV7-8, the J gene TRBJ2-2; no reliable D call. Trimming pared 1 base from V and 7 bases from J, leaving 7 bases between. CDR1 SGHVS and CDR2 FQNEAQ come from the germline V gene. The CDR3 runs to 13 residues. In nucleotides, the CDR3 is TGTGCCAGCAGCTTAGGCACTGTCGGGGAGCTGTTTTTT. Translated: CASSLGTVGELFF.

The chain employs TRBV9 and TRBJ2-3, with unresolved D. V lost 4 bases and J lost 0, with 6 bases in between. CDR1 and CDR2 from the germline V gene are SGDLS and YYNGEE. This CDR3 comprises 13 residues. CDR3 amino acids: CASSLLSTDTQYF. CDR3 sequence (DNA): TGTGCCAGCAGCTTACTAAGCACAGATACGCAGTATTTT. Full variable domain (rest looked up from reference TRBV9 and TRBJ2-3): DSGVTQTPKHLITATGQRVTLRCSPRSGDLSVYWYQQSLDQGLQFLIQYYNGEERAKGNILERFSAQQFPDLHSELNLSSLELGDSALYFCASSLLSTDTQYFGPGTRLTVL.

The chain recombines TRBV6-5 with TRBJ1-2; D is uncertain. CDR3 size: 13 residues. CDR1 MNHEY and CDR2 SVGAGI come from the germline V gene. Trimming removed 0 bases at V and 3 bases at J, with 5 bases between. DNA for the CDR3: TGTGCCAGCAGTTACTCCGCACACTATGGCTACACCTTC. It encodes CASSYSAHYGYTF.

This rearrangement joins TRBV29-1 to TRBJ2-7; the match to TRBD2 covers 7 bases. Trimming at V came to 7 bases and at J to 2 bases, leaving 8 bases not matched to a gene. Germline CDR1 is SQVTM and CDR2 is ANQGSEA. The CDR3 has 13 residues. In DNA form, the CDR3 reads TGCAGCGCCAAAGGACTAGGGCCCTACGAGCAGTACTTC. This translates into CSAKGLGPYEQYF.

The chain has TRBV29-1 and TRBJ1-2; 10 bases line up with TRBD1. CDR1 is SQVTM and CDR2 is ANQGSEA in the germline V gene. The CDR3 covers 13 residues. The J segment lost 5 bases and the V segment lost 8 bases, leaving 8 bases of the junction unmatched. The CDR3 here is CSIRQGAGYGYTF. Written as DNA, the CDR3 is TGCAGCATCAGACAGGGGGCAGGGTATGGCTACACCTTC.

The chain joins TRBV4-3 to TRBJ2-1; perhaps TRBD2 as D (6 bases). The CDR3 has 16 amino acids. V dropped 0 bases and J dropped 8 bases, with 17 bases sitting between them. CDR1 is LGHNA, CDR2 YSLEER, per germline. The CDR3 is CASSQDGGTALYEQFF. In DNA form, the CDR3 reads TGCGCCAGCAGCCAAGATGGCGGGACGGCTTTATATGAGCAGTTCTTC.

V gene TRBV5-4 combines with J gene TRBJ1-2; TRBD1 matches 9 bases. Trimming removed 5 bases from V and 5 bases from J; junction bases left unmatched: 4. The CDR3 loop spans 13 amino acids. Germline V gives CDR1 SGHNT, CDR2 YYREEE (reference sequence). The CDR3 sequence: CASRGTGSYGYTF. DNA of the CDR3: TGTGCCAGCAGAGGGACAGGGAGTTATGGCTACACCTTC.

V and J are TRBV6-5 and TRBJ1-1; 7 nucleotides match TRBD1. The CDR3 loop spans 13 amino acids. CDR1 MNHEY and CDR2 SVGAGI come from the germline V gene. Trimming removed 8 bases from V and 6 bases from J; junction bases left unmatched: 9. CDR3 nucleotide sequence: TGTGCCAGCGGGTGGACAGGCGGAGCTGAAGCTTTCTTT. Translation: CASGWTGGAEAFF.

CDR3 protein: CASSKDGYSYNEQFF. For the CDR3, the DNA is TGTGCCAGCAGTAAGGACGGATATTCCTACAATGAGCAGTTCTTC. The genes are TRBV6-6 and TRBJ2-1, with D unresolved. CDR1 is MNHNY, CDR2 SVGAGI, per germline (reference sequence). With 5 bases removed from V and 1 base from J, the gap between germline ends came to 12 bases. CDR3 size: 15 residues.

The chain is built from TRBV6-5 and TRBJ1-4; D not certain. Per the germline V gene, CDR1 is MNHEY and CDR2 is SVGAGI. V lost 0 bases to trimming and J lost 11 bases, with 16 bases between them. The CDR3 is 15 amino acids. The CDR3 region is CASSYSEGFPWKLFF. As DNA, the CDR3 is TGTGCCAGCAGTTACTCAGAAGGGTTCCCGTGGAAACTGTTTTTT.

The chain uses TRBV11-3 and TRBJ2-3, with D possibly being TRBD2 (6 bases). The CDR3 sequence is 17 residues long. Trimming pared 0 bases from V and 0 bases from J, leaving 13 bases between. Germline lookup yields CDR1 SGHNT and CDR2 YENEEA. CDR3 in DNA: TGTGCCAGCAGCTTAGATTCAGTCGGGACTAGCACAGATACGCAGTATTTT. This codes for CASSLDSVGTSTDTQYF.